The 29 T cell receptor beta chains reported below all come from one sample, sequenced in a study of CD8+ T cells in alopecia areata. Sequencing used cDNA as its template, made by extracting RNA and reverse transcribing it. TCRdb's copy holds only in-frame clones and misses some; the assay was immunoSEQ multiplex PCR. The sample has 150,000 to 200,000 clones, roughly 60% seen once; the top ten hold under 1.2%. The treatment is: oral pan-JAK inhibitor, 5-10 mg twice daily. The source was CD4+ T cells sorted from blood, collected at week 24, from a patient treated with tofacitinib. The receptors were gathered from a human donor with alopecia areata.

This sequence joins TRBV29-1 and TRBJ1-2; D ambiguous. CDR3 length: 12 amino acids. Germline V lookup: CDR1 SQVTM, CDR2 ANQGSEA. V dropped 0 bases and J dropped 7 bases, with 9 bases sitting between them. CDR3 protein: CSVEDPSFGYTF. In DNA, the CDR3 is TGCAGCGTTGAAGACCCTTCTTTTGGCTACACCTTC.

The rearrangement uses TRBV30 and TRBJ1-2; D gene uncertain. This CDR3 region has 14 residues. The germline V gene encodes CDR1 GTSNPN and CDR2 SVGIG (reference sequence). Trimming left V 4 bases short and J 0 bases short, with 12 bases between. DNA for the CDR3: TGTGCCTGGATCCCCGGGTGGGCTAACTATGGCTACACCTTC. Amino acids: CAWIPGWANYGYTF.

The chain is built from TRBV6-5 and TRBJ2-7; TRBD1 matches at 10 bases. V gave up 2 bases and J gave up 4 bases; unmatched junction bases: 5. This CDR3 spans 15 amino acids. Germline lookup yields CDR1 MNHEY and CDR2 SVGAGI. The CDR3: CASSYADRGMYEQYF. The DNA of the CDR3 is TGTGCCAGCAGTTACGCGGACAGGGGGATGTACGAGCAGTACTTC.

The rearrangement links TRBV10-3 to TRBJ2-5; 10 positions match TRBD1. V lost 6 bases and J lost 3; bases outside the gene matches: 4. The length of the CDR3 is 14 residues. Germline V lookup: CDR1 ENHRY, CDR2 SYGVKD. The CDR3 DNA is TGTGCCATCAGCCTCGGGACAGGGGAAGAGACCCAGTACTTC. This sequence encodes CAISLGTGEETQYF.

The V gene is TRBV6-1, the J gene TRBJ1-6, with D perhaps TRBD1 (6 bases). CDR1 MNHNS and CDR2 SASEGT come from the germline V gene. CDR3 length equals 13 residues. With 8 bases removed from V and 7 bases from J, the gap between germline ends came to 12 bases. The CDR3 nucleotides read TGTGCCAGCCGAAGTACAGGGAATTCACCCCTCCACTTT. This encodes CASRSTGNSPLHF.

The table lists this clone with a count of one. The genes are TRBV11-2 and TRBJ1-1; D is uncertain. CDR1 and CDR2 from the germline V gene are SGHAT and FQNNGV. The CDR3 extends over 13 amino acids. V lost 5 bases and J lost 4, with 11 bases in between. CDR3 in DNA: TGTGCCAGCAGCCTCGCCTTGGGCACTGAAGCTTTCTTT. As protein: CASSLALGTEAFF.

The J gene is TRBJ1-4, the V gene TRBV30; D might be TRBD1 (6 bases). Per germline, CDR1 GTSNPN and CDR2 SVGIG (reference sequence). This CDR3 is 13 amino acids long. V lost 4 bases to trimming and J lost 7 bases, with 13 bases between them. The CDR3 coding sequence is TGTGCCTGGACTGAGAACAGGGCTGAAAAACTGTTTTTT. Translation: CAWTENRAEKLFF. The full variable domain, completed using reference TRBV30 and TRBJ1-4, is SQTIHQWPATLVQPVGSPLSLECTVEGTSNPNLYWYRQAAGRGLQLLFYSVGIGQISSEVPQNLSASRPQDRQFILSSKKLLLSDSGFYLCAWTENRAEKLFFGSGTQLSVL.

This clone was counted between two and nine times. Germline is not matched at one junction end, which may reflect a read error. The chain's CDR3 is CASTLHPRVDEQFF. DNA of the CDR3: TGTGCCAGCACCTTACATCCCAGGGTCGATGAGCAGTTCTTC. The chain employs TRBV7-9 and TRBJ2-1, with D maybe TRBD1 (5 bases). The CDR3 totals 14 residues. Germline V gene sequence: CDR1 SEHNR, CDR2 FQNEAQ (reference sequence).

This chain connects TRBV18 to TRBJ2-1; the D gene is possibly TRBD2 (5 bases). From germline, CDR1 is KGHSH and CDR2 LQKENI. Trimming stripped 3 bases from V and 9 bases from J, with 12 bases between. The CDR3 has 13 residues. The CDR3 nucleotides are TGTGCCAGCTCACCGCGGGCGTTCAGTGAGCAGTTCTTC. This sequence encodes CASSPRAFSEQFF.

This sequence joins TRBV5-6 and TRBJ2-1, with 9 bases matching TRBD1. CDR1 is SGHDT, CDR2 YYEEEE, per germline. The V gene end was trimmed by 4 bases and the J gene end by 5 bases; junction bases not matched to a gene: 7. The CDR3 extends over 15 amino acids. The CDR3 protein is CASSPRTGVNNEQFF. CDR3 nucleotides: TGTGCCAGCAGCCCTCGGACAGGGGTTAACAATGAGCAGTTCTTC. Full variable domain (outside the CDR3, taken from reference TRBV5-6 and TRBJ2-1): DAGVTQSPTHLIKTRGQQVTLRCSPKSGHDTVSWYQQALGQGPQFIFQYYEEEERQRGNFPDRFSGHQFPNYSSELNVNALLLGDSALYLCASSPRTGVNNEQFFGPGTRLTVL.

This chain joins TRBV7-2 and TRBJ1-1; possibly TRBD1 for D (5 bases). This CDR3 has 14 residues. CDR1 SGHTA and CDR2 FQGNSA come from the germline V gene. V was clipped by 3 bases and J by 6 bases, with 14 bases between them. The CDR3 sequence is CASSFINGGAEAFF. The DNA of the CDR3 is TGTGCCAGCAGCTTTATAAATGGGGGGGCTGAAGCTTTCTTT.

CDR3 region: CASSQETLAGGLDTQYF. The CDR3 bases are TGCGCCAGCAGCCAAGAGACCCTAGCGGGGGGTTTAGATACGCAGTATTTT. This chain links TRBV4-3 with TRBJ2-3, with 11 bases identical to TRBD2. V was clipped by 0 bases and J by 5 bases; unmatched bases: 7. Germline lookup yields CDR1 LGHNA and CDR2 YSLEER. The CDR3 contains 17 residues.

In its sample, this clone was seen a few times. The chain links TRBV15 to TRBJ1-2; D possibly corresponds to TRBD1 (5 bases). V shed 2 bases and J shed 5 bases, with 27 bases lying between them. Germline CDR1 and CDR2: LNHNV and YYDKDF (reference sequence). This CDR3 spans 19 amino acids. Here the CDR3 DNA reads TGTGCCACCAGCAGAAAGGGACCGGGGGATCGGAGGGTTTATTATGGCTACACCTTC. It codes for CATSRKGPGDRRVYYGYTF.

The chain joins TRBV30 to TRBJ2-1; 8 positions match TRBD2. The ends lost 5 bases at V and 4 bases at J; junction bases unmatched: 7. This CDR3 has 14 residues. In germline, CDR1 is GTSNPN, CDR2 SVGIG (reference sequence). CDR3 sequence reads: CAWAGGTEYNEQFF. The CDR3, as DNA: TGTGCCTGGGCGGGGGGTACCGAATACAATGAGCAGTTCTTC.

The chain combines TRBV4-3 with TRBJ2-6; the D gene is possibly TRBD1 (6 bases). CDR1 LGHNA and CDR2 YSLEER come from the germline V gene. The CDR3 runs 15 residues. The ends were cut back, 3 bases at V and 3 bases at J, with 9 bases in the middle. DNA for the CDR3: TGCGCCAGCAGCCACCAAGGGGGTGGGGCCAACGTCCTGACTTTC. Translated: CASSHQGGGANVLTF.

This rearrangement joins TRBV18 to TRBJ2-7, with 8 bases lining up with TRBD1. This CDR3 has 15 residues. The trim removed 5 bases at V and 5 bases at J, leaving 11 bases unmatched. Germline CDR1 and CDR2: KGHSH and LQKENI. CDR3 sequence: CASSAIQGALDEQYF. The CDR3 nucleotides read TGTGCCAGCTCAGCGATTCAGGGGGCGCTTGACGAGCAGTACTTC. Using reference TRBV18 and TRBJ2-7 for the parts outside the CDR3, the full variable domain is NAGVMQNPRHLVRRRGQEARLRCSPMKGHSHVYWYRQLPEEGLKFMVYLQKENIIDESGMPKERFSAEFPKEGPSILRIQQVVRGDSAAYFCASSAIQGALDEQYFGPGTRLTVT.

The rearrangement joins TRBV18 to TRBJ2-3; D perhaps matches TRBD1 (5 bases). The length of the CDR3 is 15 residues. V lost 2 bases to trimming and J lost 4 bases, with 13 bases between them. Looked up from germline, CDR1 is KGHSH and CDR2 is LQKENI. The CDR3 DNA reads TGTGCCAGCTCACCAGGGGCTATTATCGCAGATACGCAGTATTTT. Protein sequence: CASSPGAIIADTQYF.

V is TRBV30 and J is TRBJ2-1; 11 nucleotides match TRBD2. The CDR3 loop spans 16 amino acids. V shed 3 bases and J 6 bases; nucleotides not matched to a gene: 10. Germline CDR1 and CDR2: GTSNPN and SVGIG (reference sequence). For the CDR3, the DNA is TGTGCCTGGAGCGGGCTAGCGGGGGGACCAGGCAATGAGCAGTTCTTC. It codes for CAWSGLAGGPGNEQFF.

At least ten counts were recorded for this clone. The J gene is TRBJ1-1, the V gene TRBV20-1; D unclear. Trimming stripped 3 bases from V and 4 bases from J, with 6 bases between. CDR3 length: 11 residues. Germline V CDR1 and CDR2: DFQATT, SNEGSKA (reference sequence). Here the CDR3 reads CSAREGTEAFF. CDR3 coding DNA: TGCAGTGCTAGGGAAGGCACTGAAGCTTTCTTT.

V gene TRBV20-1 combines with J gene TRBJ2-1; D call uncertain. Deletions cut 6 bases from V and 14 bases from J, with 17 bases between. CDR3 length: 11 residues. Germline loops: CDR1 DFQATT, CDR2 SNEGSKA (reference sequence). This chain's CDR3 is CSASSVGVEFF. The CDR3, as DNA: TGCAGTGCCTCATCGGTGGGTGTTGAGTTCTTC.

To note about this clone: This CDR3 is also generated by other DNA sequences in the sample. The chain's CDR3 is CSVVRGGNTEAFF. CDR3 bases: TGCAGCGTTGTTCGGGGAGGGAACACTGAAGCTTTCTTT. J is TRBJ1-1 and V is TRBV29-1; D is undetermined. Germline V CDR1 and CDR2: SQVTM, ANQGSEA. The CDR3 length is 13 residues. The germline V and J ends were trimmed by 4 bases and 1 base, with 10 bases remaining between them.

This clone was observed a handful of times. The gene calls are TRBV29-1 and TRBJ2-1; the match to TRBD2 covers 13 bases. This CDR3 has 14 residues. Germline V gene sequence: CDR1 SQVTM, CDR2 ANQGSEA. V shed 6 bases and J 13 bases; nucleotides not matched to a gene: 12. The CDR3 DNA reads as TGCAGCGTAGCACTTCCGGGACTAGCGGGGCTACAGTTCTTC. It encodes CSVALPGLAGLQFF.

This sequence joins TRBV7-2 and TRBJ1-1, with D perhaps TRBD1 (6 bases). V was pared by 5 bases and J by 6 bases, with 13 bases between. The CDR3 spans 13 residues. Germline lookup yields CDR1 SGHTA and CDR2 FQGNSA. CDR3 nucleotides: TGTGCCAGCAGCGCTTTGGGGGGCGCTGAAGCTTTCTTT. The encoded protein is CASSALGGAEAFF.

Worth noting for this clone: Other DNA sequences in the sample encode the same CDR3. The chain recombines TRBV6-1 with TRBJ1-4; TRBD1 matches 7 bases. Germline V gives CDR1 MNHNS, CDR2 SASEGT. CDR3 size: 14 residues. Unmatched junction bases numbered 6, after V lost 4 bases and J lost 7 bases. The CDR3 loop reads CASSVTGRSEKLFF. The CDR3 DNA follows: TGTGCCAGCAGTGTGACAGGGAGGAGTGAAAAACTGTTTTTT.

This clone was seen a few times. The V gene is TRBV18, the J gene TRBJ1-6; D is undetermined. Germline CDR1 and CDR2: KGHSH and LQKENI. CDR3 length equals 13 residues. V gave up 2 bases and J gave up 8 bases, with 7 bases separating them. CDR3: CASSPVYDSPLHF. CDR3 DNA sequence: TGTGCCAGCTCACCAGTTTACGATTCACCCCTCCACTTT.

This clone has a handful of counts. CDR3 coding DNA: TGTGCCAGCAGCTTAGTGGCTAGCGGGGGCCTTTACAATGAGCAGTTCTTC. It specifies CASSLVASGGLYNEQFF. The gene calls are TRBV7-9 and TRBJ2-1, with 10 bases identical to TRBD2. This CDR3 has 17 amino acids. CDR1 and CDR2 from the germline V gene are SEHNR and FQNEAQ (reference sequence). The J segment lost 4 bases and the V segment lost 1 base, leaving 7 bases of the junction unmatched. Filled out from reference TRBV7-9 and TRBJ2-1, the complete variable domain reads DTGVSQNPRHKITKRGQNVTFRCDPISEHNRLYWYRQTLGQGPEFLTYFQNEAQLEKSRLLSDRFSAERPKGSFSTLEIQRTEQGDSAMYLCASSLVASGGLYNEQFFGPGTRLTVL.

Concerning this clone: The sample holds other DNA sequences that translate to the same CDR3. This chain connects TRBV20-1 to TRBJ2-3, with D uncertain. Germline lookup yields CDR1 DFQATT and CDR2 SNEGSKA (reference sequence). V lost 3 bases to trimming and J lost 3 bases, with 1 base between them. The CDR3 extends over 10 amino acids. CDR3 residues: CSASTDTQYF. The CDR3 DNA is TGCAGTGCTAGTACAGATACGCAGTATTTT.

This clone was seen a few times. The chain is built from TRBV5-1 and TRBJ2-7; 10 nucleotides line up with TRBD1. This CDR3 has 14 residues. The germline gives CDR1 SGHRS, CDR2 YFSETQ. J lost 7 bases, V lost 4 bases, and 8 bases had no gene match. The CDR3 coding sequence is TGCGCCAGCAGCGGGGACAGGGGAGCGAGTGAGCAGTACTTC. As protein: CASSGDRGASEQYF.

The rearrangement joins TRBV28 to TRBJ1-2; D remains ambiguous. The ends were cut back, 2 bases at V and 8 bases at J, with 12 bases in the middle. The CDR3 sequence is 13 residues long. Germline V gene sequence: CDR1 MDHEN, CDR2 SYDVKM. CDR3 DNA sequence: TGTGCCAGCAGTTTACAAGTTCGGGTCGGCTACACCTTC. Translating it yields CASSLQVRVGYTF.